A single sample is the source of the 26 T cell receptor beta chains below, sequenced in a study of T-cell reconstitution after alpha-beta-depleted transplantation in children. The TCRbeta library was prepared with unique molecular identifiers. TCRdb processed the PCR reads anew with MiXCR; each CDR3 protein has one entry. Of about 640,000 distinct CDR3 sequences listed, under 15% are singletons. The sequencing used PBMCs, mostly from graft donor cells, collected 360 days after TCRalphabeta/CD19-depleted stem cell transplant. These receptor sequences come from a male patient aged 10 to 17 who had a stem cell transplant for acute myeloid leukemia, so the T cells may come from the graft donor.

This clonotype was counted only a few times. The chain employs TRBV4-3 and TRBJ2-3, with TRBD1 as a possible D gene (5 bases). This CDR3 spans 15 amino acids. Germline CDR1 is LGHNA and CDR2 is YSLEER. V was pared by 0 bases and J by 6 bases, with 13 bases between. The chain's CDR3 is CASSQDPVGPDTQYF. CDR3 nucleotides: TGCGCCAGCAGCCAAGATCCGGTGGGGCCGGATACGCAGTATTTT.

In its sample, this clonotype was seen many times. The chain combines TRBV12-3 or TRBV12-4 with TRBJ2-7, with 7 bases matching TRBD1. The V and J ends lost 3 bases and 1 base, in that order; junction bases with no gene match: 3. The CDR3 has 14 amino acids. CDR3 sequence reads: CASSLTGLSYEQYF. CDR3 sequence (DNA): TGTGCCAGCAGTTTGACAGGGTTGTCCTACGAGCAGTACTTC.

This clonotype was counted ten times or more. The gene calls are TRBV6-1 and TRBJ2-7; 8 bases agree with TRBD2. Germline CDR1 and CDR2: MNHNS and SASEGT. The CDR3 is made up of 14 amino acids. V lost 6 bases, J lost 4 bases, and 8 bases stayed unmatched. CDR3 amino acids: CASRSGSFRYEQYF. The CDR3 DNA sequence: TGTGCCAGCAGGAGCGGGAGTTTTAGGTACGAGCAGTACTTC.

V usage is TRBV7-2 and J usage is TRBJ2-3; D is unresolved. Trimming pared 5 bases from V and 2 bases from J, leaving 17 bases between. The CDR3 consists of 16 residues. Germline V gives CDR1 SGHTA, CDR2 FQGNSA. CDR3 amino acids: CASSARQAPFTDTQYF. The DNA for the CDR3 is TGTGCCAGCAGCGCCCGCCAGGCACCCTTCACAGATACGCAGTATTTT.

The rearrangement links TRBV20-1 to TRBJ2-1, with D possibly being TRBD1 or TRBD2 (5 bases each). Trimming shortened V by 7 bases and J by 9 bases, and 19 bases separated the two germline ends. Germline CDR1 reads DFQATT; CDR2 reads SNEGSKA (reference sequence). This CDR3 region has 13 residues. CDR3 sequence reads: CSVERGAIFEQFF. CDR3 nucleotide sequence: TGCAGTGTCGAGAGGGGAGCCATATTTGAGCAGTTCTTC.

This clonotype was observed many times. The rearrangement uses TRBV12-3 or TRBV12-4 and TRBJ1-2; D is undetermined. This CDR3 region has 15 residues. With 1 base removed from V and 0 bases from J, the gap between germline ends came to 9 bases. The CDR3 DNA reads TGTGCCAGCAGTTTAGAAGGAGCGGCTAACTATGGCTACACCTTC. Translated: CASSLEGAANYGYTF.

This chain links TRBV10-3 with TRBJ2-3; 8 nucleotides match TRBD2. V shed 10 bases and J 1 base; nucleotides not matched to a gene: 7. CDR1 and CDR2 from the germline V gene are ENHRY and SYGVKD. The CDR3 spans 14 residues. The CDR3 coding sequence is TGTGCCACTATAGCGGGATTGGGCACAGATACGCAGTATTTT. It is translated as CATIAGLGTDTQYF.

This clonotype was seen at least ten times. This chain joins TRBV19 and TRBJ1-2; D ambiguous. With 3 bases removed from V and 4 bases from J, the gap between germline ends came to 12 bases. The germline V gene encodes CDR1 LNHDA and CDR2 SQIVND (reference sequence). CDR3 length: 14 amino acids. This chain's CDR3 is CASSISGGPYGYTF. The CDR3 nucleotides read TGTGCCAGTAGTATCAGCGGAGGGCCCTATGGCTACACCTTC.

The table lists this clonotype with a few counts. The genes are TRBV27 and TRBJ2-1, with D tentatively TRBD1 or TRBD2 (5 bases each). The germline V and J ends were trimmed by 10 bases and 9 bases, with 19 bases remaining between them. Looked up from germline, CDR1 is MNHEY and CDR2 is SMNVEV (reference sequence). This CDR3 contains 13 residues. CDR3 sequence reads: CANRGGYNSEQFF. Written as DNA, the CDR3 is TGTGCCAATCGGGGCGGGTACAATAGTGAGCAGTTCTTC.

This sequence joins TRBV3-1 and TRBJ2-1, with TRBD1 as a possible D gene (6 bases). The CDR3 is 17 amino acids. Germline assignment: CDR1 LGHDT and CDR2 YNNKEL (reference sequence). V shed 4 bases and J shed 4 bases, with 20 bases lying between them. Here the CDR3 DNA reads TGTGCCAGCAGCCGGAGGACGGCCCAGGGGCCGTACAATGAGCAGTTCTTC. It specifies CASSRRTAQGPYNEQFF.

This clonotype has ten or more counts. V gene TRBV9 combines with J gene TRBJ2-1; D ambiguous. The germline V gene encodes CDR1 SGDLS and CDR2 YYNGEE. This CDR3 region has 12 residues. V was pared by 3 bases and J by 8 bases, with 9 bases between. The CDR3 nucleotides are TGTGCCAGCAGCGCCCTCCCCGATGAGCAGTTCTTC. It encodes CASSALPDEQFF. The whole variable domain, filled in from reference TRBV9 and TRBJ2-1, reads DSGVTQTPKHLITATGQRVTLRCSPRSGDLSVYWYQQSLDQGLQFLIQYYNGEERAKGNILERFSAQQFPDLHSELNLSSLELGDSALYFCASSALPDEQFFGPGTRLTVL.

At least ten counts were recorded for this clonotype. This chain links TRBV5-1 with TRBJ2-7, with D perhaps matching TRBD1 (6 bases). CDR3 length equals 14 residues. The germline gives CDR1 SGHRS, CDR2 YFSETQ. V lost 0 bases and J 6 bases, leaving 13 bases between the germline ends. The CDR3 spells CASSLGDRFAEQYV. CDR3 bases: TGCGCCAGCAGCTTGGGAGACAGGTTTGCCGAGCAGTACGTC.

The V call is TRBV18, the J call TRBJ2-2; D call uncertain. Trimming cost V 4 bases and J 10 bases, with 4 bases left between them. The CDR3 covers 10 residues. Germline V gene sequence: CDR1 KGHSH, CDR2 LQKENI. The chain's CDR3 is CASSLEELFF. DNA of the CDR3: TGTGCCAGCTCACTGGAGGAGCTGTTTTTT.

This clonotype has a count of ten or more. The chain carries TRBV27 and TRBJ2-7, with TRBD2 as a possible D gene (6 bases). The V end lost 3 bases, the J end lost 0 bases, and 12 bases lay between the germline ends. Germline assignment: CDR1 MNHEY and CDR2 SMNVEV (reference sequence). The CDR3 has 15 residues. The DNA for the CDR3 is TGTGCCAGCAGTTTTTTTGGCGGGACCTCCTACGAGCAGTACTTC. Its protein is CASSFFGGTSYEQYF.

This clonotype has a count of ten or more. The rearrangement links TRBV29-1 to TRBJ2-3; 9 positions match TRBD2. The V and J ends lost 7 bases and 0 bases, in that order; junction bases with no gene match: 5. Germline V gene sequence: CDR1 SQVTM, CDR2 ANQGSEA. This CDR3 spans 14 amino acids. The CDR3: CSARTSESTDTQYF. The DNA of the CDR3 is TGCAGCGCTCGGACTAGCGAAAGCACAGATACGCAGTATTTT.

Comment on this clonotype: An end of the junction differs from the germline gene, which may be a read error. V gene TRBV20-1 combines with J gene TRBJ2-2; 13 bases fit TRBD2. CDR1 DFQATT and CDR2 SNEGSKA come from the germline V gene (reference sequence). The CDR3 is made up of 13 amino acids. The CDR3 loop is CSTSGRAAGELFF. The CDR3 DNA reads TGCAGTACTAGCGGGAGGGCCGCCGGGGAGCTGTTTTTT.

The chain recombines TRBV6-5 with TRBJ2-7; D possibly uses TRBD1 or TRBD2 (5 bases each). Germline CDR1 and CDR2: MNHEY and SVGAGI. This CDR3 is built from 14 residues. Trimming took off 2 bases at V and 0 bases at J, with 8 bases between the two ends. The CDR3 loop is CASSYTGLSYEQYF. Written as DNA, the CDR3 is TGTGCCAGCAGTTACACGGGGCTCTCCTACGAGCAGTACTTC.

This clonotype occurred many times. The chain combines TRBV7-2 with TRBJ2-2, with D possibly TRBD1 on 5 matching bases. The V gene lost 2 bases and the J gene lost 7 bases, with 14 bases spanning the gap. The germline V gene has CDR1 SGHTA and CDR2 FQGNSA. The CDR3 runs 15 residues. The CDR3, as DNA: TGTGCCAGCAGCTTAAATAGGGGTTCCTTCGGGGAGCTGTTTTTT. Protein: CASSLNRGSFGELFF.

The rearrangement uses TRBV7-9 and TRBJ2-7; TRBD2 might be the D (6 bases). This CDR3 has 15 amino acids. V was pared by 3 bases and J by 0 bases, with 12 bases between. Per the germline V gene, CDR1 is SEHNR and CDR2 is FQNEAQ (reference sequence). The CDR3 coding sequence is TGTGCCAGCAGCTTGGGACTCCTACACTCCTACGAGCAGTACTTC. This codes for CASSLGLLHSYEQYF.

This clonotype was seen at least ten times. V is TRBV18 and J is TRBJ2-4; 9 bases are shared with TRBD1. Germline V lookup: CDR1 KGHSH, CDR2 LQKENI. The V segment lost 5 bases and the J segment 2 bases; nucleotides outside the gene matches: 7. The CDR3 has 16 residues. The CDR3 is CASSSQGALSKNIQYF. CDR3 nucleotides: TGTGCCAGCTCATCACAGGGGGCACTGTCCAAAAACATTCAGTACTTC. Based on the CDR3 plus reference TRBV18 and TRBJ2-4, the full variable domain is NAGVMQNPRHLVRRRGQEARLRCSPMKGHSHVYWYRQLPEEGLKFMVYLQKENIIDESGMPKERFSAEFPKEGPSILRIQQVVRGDSAAYFCASSSQGALSKNIQYFGAGTRLSVL.

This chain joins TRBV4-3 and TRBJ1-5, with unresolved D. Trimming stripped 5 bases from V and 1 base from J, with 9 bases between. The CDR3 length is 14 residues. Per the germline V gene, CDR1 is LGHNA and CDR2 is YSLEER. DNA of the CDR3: TGCGCCAGCAGCGTCGGAGTCAGCAATCAGCCCCAGCATTTT. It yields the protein CASSVGVSNQPQHF.

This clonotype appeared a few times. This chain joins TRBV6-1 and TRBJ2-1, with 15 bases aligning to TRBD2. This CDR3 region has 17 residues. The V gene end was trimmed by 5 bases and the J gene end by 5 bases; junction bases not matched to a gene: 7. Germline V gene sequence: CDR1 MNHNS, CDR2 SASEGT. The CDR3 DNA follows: TGTGCCAGCAGTCGGACTAGCGGGAGGGCCAGGAACAATGAGCAGTTCTTC. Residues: CASSRTSGRARNNEQFF.

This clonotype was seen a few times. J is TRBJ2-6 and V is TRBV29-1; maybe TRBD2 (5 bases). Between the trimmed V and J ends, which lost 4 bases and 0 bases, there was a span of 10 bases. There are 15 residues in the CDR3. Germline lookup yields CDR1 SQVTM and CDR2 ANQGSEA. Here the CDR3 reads CSVGGVSSGANVLTF. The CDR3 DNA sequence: TGCAGCGTTGGGGGAGTTAGCTCTGGGGCCAACGTCCTGACTTTC.

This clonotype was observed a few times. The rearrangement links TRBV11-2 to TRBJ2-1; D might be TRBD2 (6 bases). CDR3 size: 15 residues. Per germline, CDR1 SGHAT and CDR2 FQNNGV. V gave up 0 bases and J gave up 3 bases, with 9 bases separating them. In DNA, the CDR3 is TGTGCCAGCAGCTTAGAAACTAGCTACTACAATGAGCAGTTCTTC. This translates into CASSLETSYYNEQFF.

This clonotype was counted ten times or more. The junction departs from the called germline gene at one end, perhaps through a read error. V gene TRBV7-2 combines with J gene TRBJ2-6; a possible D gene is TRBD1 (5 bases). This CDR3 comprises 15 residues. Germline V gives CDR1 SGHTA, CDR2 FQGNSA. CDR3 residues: CASSLGHSGANVLTF. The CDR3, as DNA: TGTGCCAGCAGTTTAGGACACTCTGGGGCCAACGTCCTGACTTTC. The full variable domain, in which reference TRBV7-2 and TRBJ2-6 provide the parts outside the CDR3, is GAGVSQSPSNKVTEKGKDVELRCDPISGHTALYWYRQSLGQGLEFLIYFQGNSAPDKSGLPSDRFSAERTGGSVSTLTIQRTQQEDSAVYLCASSLGHSGANVLTFGAGSRLTVL.

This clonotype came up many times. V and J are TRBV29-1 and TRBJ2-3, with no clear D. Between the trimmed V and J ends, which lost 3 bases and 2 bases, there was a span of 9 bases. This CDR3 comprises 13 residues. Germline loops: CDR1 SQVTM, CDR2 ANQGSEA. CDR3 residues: CSVEGLYTDTQYF. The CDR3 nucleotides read TGCAGCGTTGAGGGCCTTTACACAGATACGCAGTATTTT.